Listed below are T cell receptor beta chains from one sample, sequenced in a study of beta chain features in type 1 diabetes. Only in-frame clones appear in the TCRdb table, and some are missing; sequencing was by immunoSEQ multiplex PCR. The sample lists about 360,000 clones, roughly 12% occurring once. Source material: naive CD4+ T cells from blood. The receptors shown here come from a woman aged 18-35 years with type 1 diabetes. CDR3s include the opening cysteine and the closing phenylalanine or tryptophan. The D gene is left open where the match is weak. Expanded clones get a size class; other rows say once, few or many, or leave the size out.

v_gene,abundance,d_gene,j_gene,CDR3nt,CDR3aa
TRBV7-3,few,TRBD2,TRBJ2-7,TGTGCCAGCAGCTTAGGTCCGACGGGAGGCGCCTACGAGCAGTACTTC,CASSLGPTGGAYEQYF
TRBV30,NA,NA,TRBJ1-4,TGTGCCCGGGGGGACGGACAAGTTAATGAAAAACTGTTTTTT,CARGDGQVNEKLFF
TRBV28,few,NA,TRBJ2-5,TGTGCCAGCAGTTTCCAGGGGCGAGGAGAGACCCAGTACTTC,CASSFQGRGETQYF
TRBV9,few,NA,TRBJ2-1,TGTGCCAGCAGCCCCCAGTCTGACAATGAGCAGTTCTTC,CASSPQSDNEQFF
TRBV30,few,NA,TRBJ2-7,TGTGCCTGGACCGAAGACTGGTCCTACGAGCAGTACTTC,CAWTEDWSYEQYF
TRBV21-1,NA,NA,TRBJ2-7,TGTGCCAGCAGCAAAGATTTAGGGGTACCCTACGAGCAGTACTTC,CASSKDLGVPYEQYF
TRBV7-9,few,TRBD2,TRBJ2-2,TGTGCCAGCAGCTCCCCGGCGGGGGCGAACACCGGGGAGCTGTTTTTT,CASSSPAGANTGELFF
TRBV4-3,few,NA,TRBJ2-3,TGCGCCAGCAGCCAAGATGGGGGGAGGCGCACAGATACGCAGTATTTT,CASSQDGGRRTDTQYF
TRBV5-6,NA,NA,TRBJ2-5,TGTGCCAGCAGCGCGCAAGAGACCCAGTACTTC,CASSAQETQYF
TRBV5-1,NA,NA,TRBJ2-3,TGCGCCAGCAGCTTTTCGGGATCCGGCACAGATACGCAGTATTTT,CASSFSGSGTDTQYF
TRBV12-5,NA,TRBD1,TRBJ2-5,TGTGCTAGTGGCCTGGGACAGGGAGAGACCCAGTACTTC,CASGLGQGETQYF